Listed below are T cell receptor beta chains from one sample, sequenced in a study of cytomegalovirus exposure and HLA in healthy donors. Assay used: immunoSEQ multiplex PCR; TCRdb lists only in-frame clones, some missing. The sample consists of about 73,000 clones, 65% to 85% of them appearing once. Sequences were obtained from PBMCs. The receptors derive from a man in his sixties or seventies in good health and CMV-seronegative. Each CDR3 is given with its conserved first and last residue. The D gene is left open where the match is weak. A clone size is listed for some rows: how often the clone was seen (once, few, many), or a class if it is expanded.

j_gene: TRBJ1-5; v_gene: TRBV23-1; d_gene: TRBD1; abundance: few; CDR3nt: TGCGCCAGCAGTCATTTCAGGGGGGTTTATAGCAATCAGCCCCAGCATTTT; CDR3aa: CASSHFRGVYSNQPQHF
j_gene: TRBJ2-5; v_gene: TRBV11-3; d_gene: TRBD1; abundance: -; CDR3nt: TGTGCCAGCAGCTTAGGGACAGGATACCAAGAGACCCAGTACTTC; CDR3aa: CASSLGTGYQETQYF
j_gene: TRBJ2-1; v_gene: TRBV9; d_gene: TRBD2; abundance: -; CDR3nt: TGTGCCAGCAGCGTAGGCGGGGGGGCAGGTAATGAGCAGTTCTTC; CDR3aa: CASSVGGGAGNEQFF
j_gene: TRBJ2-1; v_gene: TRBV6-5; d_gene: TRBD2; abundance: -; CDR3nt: TGTGCCAGCGGCGGGAGCCCTTACAATGAGCAGTTCTTC; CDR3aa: CASGGSPYNEQFF
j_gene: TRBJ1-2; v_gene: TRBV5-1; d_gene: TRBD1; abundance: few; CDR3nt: TGCGCCAGCAGCTCAGGACAGGGTGGCGGCTATGGCTACACCTTC; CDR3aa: CASSSGQGGGYGYTF
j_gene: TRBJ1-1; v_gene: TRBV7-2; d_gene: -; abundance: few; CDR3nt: TGTGCCAGCAGCTCACAGGTGAACACTGAAGCTTTCTTT; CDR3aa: CASSSQVNTEAFF
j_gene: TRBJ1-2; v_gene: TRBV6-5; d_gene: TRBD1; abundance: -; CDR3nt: TGTGCCAGCAGTCGACAGGGACGGGCTACTGGCTACACCTTC; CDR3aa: CASSRQGRATGYTF
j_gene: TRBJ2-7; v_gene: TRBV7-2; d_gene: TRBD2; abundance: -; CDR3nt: TGTGCCAGCAGCCTTAGGACTAGCGGCTCCTACGAGCAGTACTTC; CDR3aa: CASSLRTSGSYEQYF
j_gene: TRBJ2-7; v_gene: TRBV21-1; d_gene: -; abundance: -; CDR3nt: TGTGCCAGCAGCTCAAGGCATGGACTACCTCTCTCCTACGAGCAGTACTTC; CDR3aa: CASSSRHGLPLSYEQYF
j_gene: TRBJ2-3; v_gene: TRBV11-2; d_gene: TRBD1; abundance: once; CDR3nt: TGTGCCAGCGGACAGGCCCACGGCACAGATACGCAGTATTTT; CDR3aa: CASGQAHGTDTQYF
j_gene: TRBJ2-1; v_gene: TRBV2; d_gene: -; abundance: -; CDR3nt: TGTGCCAGCACAGTTGCGGTTCTAAGCAATGAGCAGTTCTTC; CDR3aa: CASTVAVLSNEQFF
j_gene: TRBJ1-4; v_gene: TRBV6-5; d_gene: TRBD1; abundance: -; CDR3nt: TGTGCCAGCAGTTCTCCGGGACAGGGGACTGAAAAACTGTTTTTT; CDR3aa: CASSSPGQGTEKLFF
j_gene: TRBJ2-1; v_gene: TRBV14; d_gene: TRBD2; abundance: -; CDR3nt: TGTGCCAGCAGCCAATATTTACTAGCGGGGTACAATGAGCAGTTCTTC; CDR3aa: CASSQYLLAGYNEQFF
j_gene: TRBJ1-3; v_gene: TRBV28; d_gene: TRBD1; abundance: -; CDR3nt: TGTGCCAGCACCCTTCAGACAGGGAGTCCCTCTGGAAACACCATATATTTT; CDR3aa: CASTLQTGSPSGNTIYF
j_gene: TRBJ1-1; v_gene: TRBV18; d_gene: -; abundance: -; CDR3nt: TGTGCCAGCTCACCTTCAGGGGCGGACACTGAAGCTTTCTTT; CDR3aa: CASSPSGADTEAFF
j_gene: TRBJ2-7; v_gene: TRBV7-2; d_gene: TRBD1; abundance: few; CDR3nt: TGTGCCAGCAGCTCACCCGGGACAGGGCGTTTCCACGAGCAGTACTTC; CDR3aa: CASSSPGTGRFHEQYF